This TCR beta chain was identified in a study of T and B cells in COVID-19 patients. This clonotype was observed a few times. The germline V gene encodes CDR1 MRHNA and CDR2 SNTAGT. The V and J ends lost 0 bases and 3 bases, in that order; junction bases with no gene match: 0. The CDR3 loop spans 15 amino acids. Each TRB amplification used roughly 240-550 ng of genomic DNA from blood. TRB rearrangements were amplified by multiplex PCR with BIOMED2 TRB-A/B primers. One entry per CDR3 protein, called by TCRdb with MiXCR from the multiplex PCR reads. The sample contains 8,000 to 9,500 distinct CDR3 sequences, 28% of which appear only once.

The J gene is TRBJ2-1, the V gene TRBV6-4; TRBD1 aligns across 9 bases. The sequencing sample was made of blood. The source is a human donor who had recovered from COVID-19. CDR3 nucleotide sequence: TGTGCCAGCAGTGACTCGACAGGGGGCTACAATGAGCAGTTCTTC. It specifies CASSDSTGGYNEQFF.